One and the same sample provided the 4 T cell receptor beta chains below, sequenced in a study of Ad26.COV2.S vaccination and SARS-CoV-2 variants. Data came from immunoSEQ multiplex PCR; TCRdb stores just in-frame clones and leaves some out. The table includes 410,000 or so clones, 92% detected once. Treatment: 19 received Ad26.COV2.S at low or high dose, single or two shots; several received placebo; per-sample allocation not given. At day 63 after the first vaccine or placebo injection, samples were drawn. The sample consisted of peripheral blood, taken in a trial of Ad26.COV2.S vaccine versus placebo. The receptor set was obtained from a person aged 18 to 59 who received the Ad26.COV2.S COVID-19 vaccine or a placebo.

The chain has TRBV2 and TRBJ2-1, with a possible D match to TRBD2 (5 bases). Trimming pared 3 bases from V and 0 bases from J, leaving 6 bases between. The length of the CDR3 is 14 residues. Germline-derived CDR1 and CDR2 are SNHLY and FYNNEI. CDR3 residues: CASSDAGSYNEQFF. For the CDR3, the DNA is TGTGCCAGCAGTGACGCGGGCTCCTACAATGAGCAGTTCTTC.

The chain links TRBV7-6 to TRBJ1-5; D gene uncertain. The ends were cut back, 1 base at V and 14 bases at J, with 24 bases in the middle. The CDR3 sequence is 16 residues long. Germline-derived CDR1 and CDR2 are SGHVS and FNYEAQ. This CDR3 reads CASSLGVDRNIGPKHF. The CDR3 DNA sequence: TGTGCCAGCAGCTTAGGTGTAGACCGCAACATAGGCCCTAAGCATTTT.

The genes are TRBV30 and TRBJ1-6, with unresolved D. The ends were cut back, 6 bases at V and 2 bases at J, with 11 bases in the middle. The germline gives CDR1 GTSNPN, CDR2 SVGIG (reference sequence). CDR3 length: 14 residues. The CDR3 nucleotides are TGTGCCTGCGTTGGCGGGACCTATAATTCACCCCTCCACTTT. It yields the protein CACVGGTYNSPLHF.

This clone was observed a handful of times. V is TRBV5-4 and J is TRBJ1-5; D is unclear. Trimming pared 4 bases from V and 0 bases from J, leaving 5 bases between. CDR3 length: 13 amino acids. Germline V gives CDR1 SGHNT, CDR2 YYREEE (reference sequence). The CDR3 coding sequence is TGTGCCAGCAGCCTGAATAGCAATCAGCCCCAGCATTTT. Encoded protein: CASSLNSNQPQHF.